Listed below are T cell receptor beta chains from one sample, sequenced in a study of CD8 T cells in Susac syndrome. Each CDR3 protein is one row after TCRdb ran MiXCR on the immunoSEQ multiplex PCR reads. The sample has almost 450,000 distinct CDR3 sequences, 75% to 90% seen once. Material: CD8+ T cells from PBMCs. These receptor sequences come from a human donor with multiple sclerosis. CDR3s leave out the opening cysteine and the closing phenylalanine or tryptophan.

J: TRBJ1-1
length: 15
V: TRBV12-3/TRBV12-4
CDR3: ASSFGGMGQPNTEAF

J: TRBJ2-1
length: 13
V: TRBV6-5
CDR3: ASSLGWSSYNEQF

J: TRBJ2-4
length: 14
V: TRBV27
CDR3: ASSPPPAGGRPIQY

J: TRBJ2-5
length: 11
V: TRBV4-1
CDR3: ASSQDQIETQY

J: TRBJ2-7
length: 13
V: TRBV30
CDR3: AWSSLDLGSYEQY

J: TRBJ1-4
length: 14
V: TRBV7-9
CDR3: ASSQAGQGLGEKLF

J: TRBJ2-7
length: 13
V: TRBV14
CDR3: ASSQEHRGSYEQY

J: TRBJ2-1
length: 14
V: TRBV11-2
CDR3: ASSHRGPDSYNEQF

J: TRBJ1-5
length: 12
V: TRBV12-3/TRBV12-4
CDR3: ASSLTGGGQPQH

J: TRBJ2-7
length: 12
V: TRBV6-1
CDR3: ASSDLTGSYEQY

J: TRBJ2-7
length: 14
V: TRBV4-1
CDR3: ASSQDPSSRVGEQY

J: TRBJ1-5
length: 12
V: TRBV7-9
CDR3: ASSPTGSPGPQH

J: TRBJ2-2
length: 13
V: TRBV19
CDR3: ASKSARADTGELF

J: TRBJ2-7
length: 11
V: TRBV10-2
CDR3: ASSDDRSLEQY

J: TRBJ2-7
length: 13
V: TRBV19
CDR3: ASSMALAGPYEQY

J: TRBJ1-5
length: 11
V: TRBV10-2
CDR3: ASRTDPNQPQH

J: TRBJ2-1
length: 12
V: TRBV4-1
CDR3: ASSHRTSGNEQF

J: TRBJ1-1
length: 11
V: TRBV27
CDR3: ASSLQQGTEAF

J: TRBJ2-2
length: 10
V: TRBV29-1
CDR3: SVIRVGGELF

J: TRBJ2-2
length: 14
V: TRBV7-9
CDR3: ASRRDRDPSTGELF

J: TRBJ2-3
length: 12
V: TRBV27
CDR3: ASRTGVITDTQY

J: TRBJ2-1
length: 13
V: TRBV6-4
CDR3: ASSERTDAYNEQF

J: TRBJ2-7
length: 13
V: TRBV28
CDR3: ASSLVGTLSYEQY

J: TRBJ2-2
length: 14
V: TRBV4-1
CDR3: ASSQGIPGNTGELF

J: TRBJ2-7
length: 13
V: TRBV20-1
CDR3: SARDRRAGSYEQY

J: TRBJ1-3
length: 11
V: TRBV30
CDR3: AWSPFSGNTIY

J: TRBJ2-7
length: 13
V: TRBV27
CDR3: ASSLAGSPSYEQY

J: TRBJ2-7
length: 12
V: TRBV10-3
CDR3: AISEGDSDYEQY

J: TRBJ2-7
length: 15
V: TRBV11-2
CDR3: ASSFRPPGQGFHEQY

J: TRBJ2-5
length: 10
V: TRBV29-1
CDR3: SASGLEETQY

J: TRBJ1-4
length: 13
V: TRBV27
CDR3: ASSLYGGSSEKLF

J: TRBJ2-7
length: 12
V: TRBV12-3/TRBV12-4
CDR3: ASSFKNRSYEQY

J: TRBJ1-2
length: 11
V: TRBV30
CDR3: AWSVGGADGYT

J: TRBJ2-5
length: 12
V: TRBV28
CDR3: ASSPPGGLETQY

J: TRBJ1-1
length: 15
V: TRBV19
CDR3: ASSIGPSEGRNTEAF

J: TRBJ2-6
length: 17
V: TRBV27
CDR3: ASSQGQGAIEAGANVLT

J: TRBJ2-1
length: 15
V: TRBV27
CDR3: ASSATSGPSSYNEQF

J: TRBJ1-5
length: 12
V: TRBV7-9
CDR3: ASSLEGGNQPQH

J: TRBJ2-1
length: 13
V: TRBV6-2/TRBV6-3
CDR3: ASSYSRLAGGEQF

J: TRBJ2-7
length: 11
V: TRBV29-1
CDR3: SVEMGGTYEQY

J: TRBJ2-7
length: 13
V: TRBV3-1
CDR3: ASSQDIGTPSEQY

J: TRBJ2-2
length: 11
V: TRBV29-1
CDR3: SARTGNTGELF

J: TRBJ2-5
length: 13
V: TRBV6-1
CDR3: ASSVDGWDRETQY

J: TRBJ2-3
length: 14
V: TRBV9
CDR3: ASSVEPGPSTDTQY

J: TRBJ1-1
length: 13
V: TRBV4-1
CDR3: ASSQTSGANTEAF

J: TRBJ2-7
length: 12
V: TRBV30
CDR3: AWTPGQSPYEQY

J: TRBJ2-3
length: 14
V: TRBV27
CDR3: ASSLSGQGFTDTQY

J: TRBJ2-2
length: 13
V: TRBV11-2
CDR3: ASSFPGLGFGELF

J: TRBJ1-2
length: 13
V: TRBV29-1
CDR3: SVEDLQGFGYGYT

J: TRBJ2-5
length: 12
V: TRBV6-1
CDR3: ASSELGEGETQY

J: TRBJ2-7
length: 12
V: TRBV7-6
CDR3: ASSRAELSDEQY